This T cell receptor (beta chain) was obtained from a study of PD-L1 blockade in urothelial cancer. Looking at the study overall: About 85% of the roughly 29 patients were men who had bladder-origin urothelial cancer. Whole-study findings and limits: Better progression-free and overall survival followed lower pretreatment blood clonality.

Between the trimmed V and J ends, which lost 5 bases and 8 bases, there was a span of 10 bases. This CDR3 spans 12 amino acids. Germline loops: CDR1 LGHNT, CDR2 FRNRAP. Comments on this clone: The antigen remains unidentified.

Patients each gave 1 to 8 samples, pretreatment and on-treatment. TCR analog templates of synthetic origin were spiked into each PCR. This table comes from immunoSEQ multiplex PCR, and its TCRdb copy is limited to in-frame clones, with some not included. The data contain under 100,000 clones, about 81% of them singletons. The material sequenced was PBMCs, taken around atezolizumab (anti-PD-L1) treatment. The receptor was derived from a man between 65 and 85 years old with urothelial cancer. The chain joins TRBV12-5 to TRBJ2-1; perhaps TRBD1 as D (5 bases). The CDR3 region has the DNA TGTGCTAGTGGTACCAGGGATTATGAGCAGTTCTTC. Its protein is CASGTRDYEQFF.